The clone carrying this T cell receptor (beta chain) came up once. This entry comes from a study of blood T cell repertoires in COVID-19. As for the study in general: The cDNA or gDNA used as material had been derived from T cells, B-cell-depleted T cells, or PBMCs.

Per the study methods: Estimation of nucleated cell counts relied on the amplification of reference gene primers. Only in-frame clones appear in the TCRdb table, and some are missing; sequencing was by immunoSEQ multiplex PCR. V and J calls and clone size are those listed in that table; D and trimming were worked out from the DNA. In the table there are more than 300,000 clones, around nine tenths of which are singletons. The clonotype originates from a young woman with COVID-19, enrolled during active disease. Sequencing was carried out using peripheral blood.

The CDR3 DNA reads as TGCGCCAGCAGCGAGCCGAGGGTAGGCACCTATGGCTACACCTTC. It translates to CASSEPRVGTYGYTF. V usage is TRBV5-1 and J usage is TRBJ1-2, with D unresolved. The CDR3 is 15 amino acids. Germline values: CDR1 SGHRS, CDR2 YFSETQ. V dropped 4 bases and J dropped 4 bases, with 17 bases sitting between them.